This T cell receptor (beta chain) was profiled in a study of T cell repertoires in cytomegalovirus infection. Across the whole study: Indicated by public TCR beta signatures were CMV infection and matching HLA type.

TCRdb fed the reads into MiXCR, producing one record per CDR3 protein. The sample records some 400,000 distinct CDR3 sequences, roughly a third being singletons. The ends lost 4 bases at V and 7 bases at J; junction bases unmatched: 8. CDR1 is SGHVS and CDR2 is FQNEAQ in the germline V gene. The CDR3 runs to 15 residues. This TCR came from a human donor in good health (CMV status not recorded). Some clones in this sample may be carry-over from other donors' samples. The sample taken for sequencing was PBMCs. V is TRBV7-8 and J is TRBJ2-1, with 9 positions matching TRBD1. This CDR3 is CASSSTGQGMNEQFF. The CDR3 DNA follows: TGTGCCAGCAGCTCAACGGGACAGGGTATGAATGAGCAGTTCTTC.